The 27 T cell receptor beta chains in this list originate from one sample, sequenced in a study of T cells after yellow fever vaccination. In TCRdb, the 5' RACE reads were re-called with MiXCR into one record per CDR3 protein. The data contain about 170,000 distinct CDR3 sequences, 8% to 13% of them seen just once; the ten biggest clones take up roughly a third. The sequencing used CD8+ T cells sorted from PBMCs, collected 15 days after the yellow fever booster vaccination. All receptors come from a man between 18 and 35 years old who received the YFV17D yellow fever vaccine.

CDR3 in DNA: TGTGCCAGCAGCTCCACAGGACAGGGGGCCAAAAACATTCAGTACTTC. Its protein is CASSSTGQGAKNIQYF. This chain joins TRBV11-2 and TRBJ2-4; the match to TRBD1 covers 9 bases. The CDR3 totals 16 residues. Germline lookup yields CDR1 SGHAT and CDR2 FQNNGV. V was pared by 4 bases and J by 1 base, with 5 bases of the junction left unmatched.

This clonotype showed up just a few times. The CDR3 protein is CASSQNLAGELFF. In nucleotides, the CDR3 is TGTGCCAGCAGCCAAAATTTAGCCGGGGAGCTGTTTTTT. The chain has TRBV4-2 and TRBJ2-2; D is unclear. CDR1 is LGHNA, CDR2 YNFKEQ, per germline. V was trimmed by 2 bases and J by 6 bases, leaving 7 bases between them. The CDR3 is 13 amino acids.

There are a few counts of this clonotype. The CDR3 here is CASSRTTGANVLTF. DNA of the CDR3: TGTGCCAGCAGTCGAACCACTGGGGCCAACGTCCTGACTTTC. The chain joins TRBV12-3 or TRBV12-4 to TRBJ2-6; D call uncertain. The CDR3 is 14 residues long. V was shortened by 5 bases and J by 2 bases, with 7 bases between the two germline ends.

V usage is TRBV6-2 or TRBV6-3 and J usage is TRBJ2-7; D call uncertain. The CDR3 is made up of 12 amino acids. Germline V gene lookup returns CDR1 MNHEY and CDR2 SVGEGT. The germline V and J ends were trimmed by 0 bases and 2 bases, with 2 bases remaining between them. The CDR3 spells CASSYSTYEQYF. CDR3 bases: TGTGCCAGCAGTTACTCAACCTACGAGCAGTACTTC.

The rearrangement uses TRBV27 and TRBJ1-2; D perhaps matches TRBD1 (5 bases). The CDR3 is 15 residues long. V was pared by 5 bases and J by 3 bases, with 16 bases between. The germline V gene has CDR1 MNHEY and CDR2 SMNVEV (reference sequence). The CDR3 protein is CASSLDTGAYYGYTF. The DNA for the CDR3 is TGTGCCAGCAGTCTCGACACCGGGGCTTACTATGGCTACACCTTC.

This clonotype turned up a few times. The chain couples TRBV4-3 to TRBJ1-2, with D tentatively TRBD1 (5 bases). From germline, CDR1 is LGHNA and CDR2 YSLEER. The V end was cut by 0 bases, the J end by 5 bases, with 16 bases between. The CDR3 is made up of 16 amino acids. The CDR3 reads CASSQDLVAGKYGYTF. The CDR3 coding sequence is TGCGCCAGCAGCCAAGATCTGGTTGCAGGGAAGTATGGCTACACCTTC.

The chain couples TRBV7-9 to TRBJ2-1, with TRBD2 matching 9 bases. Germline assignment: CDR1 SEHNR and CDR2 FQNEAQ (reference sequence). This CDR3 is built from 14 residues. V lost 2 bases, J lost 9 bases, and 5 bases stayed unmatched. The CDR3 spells CASSLQAGGLEQFF. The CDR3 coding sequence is TGTGCCAGCAGCTTACAAGCGGGGGGCCTTGAGCAGTTCTTC.

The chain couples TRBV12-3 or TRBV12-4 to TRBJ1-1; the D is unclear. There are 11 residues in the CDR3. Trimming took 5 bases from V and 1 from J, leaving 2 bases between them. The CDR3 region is CASSANTEAFF. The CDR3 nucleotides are TGTGCCAGCAGTGCGAACACTGAAGCTTTCTTT.

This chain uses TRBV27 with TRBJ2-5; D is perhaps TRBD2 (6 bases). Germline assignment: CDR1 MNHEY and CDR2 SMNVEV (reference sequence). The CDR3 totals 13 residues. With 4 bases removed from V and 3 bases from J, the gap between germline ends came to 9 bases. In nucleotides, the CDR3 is TGTGCCAGCAGTTGGGGCGGGGAAGAGACCCAGTACTTC. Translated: CASSWGGEETQYF.

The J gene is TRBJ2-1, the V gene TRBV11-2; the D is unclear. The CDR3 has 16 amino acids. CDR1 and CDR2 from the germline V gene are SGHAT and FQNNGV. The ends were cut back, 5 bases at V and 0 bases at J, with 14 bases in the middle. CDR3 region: CASSPVTTSSYNEQFF. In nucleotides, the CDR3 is TGTGCCAGCAGCCCGGTAACTACAAGCTCCTACAATGAGCAGTTCTTC.

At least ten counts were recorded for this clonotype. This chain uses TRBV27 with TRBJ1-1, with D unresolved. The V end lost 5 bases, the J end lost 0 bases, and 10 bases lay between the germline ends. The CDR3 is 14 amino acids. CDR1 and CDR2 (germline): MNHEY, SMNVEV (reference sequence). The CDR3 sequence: CASSPSGMNTEAFF. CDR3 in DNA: TGTGCCAGCAGTCCCTCGGGCATGAACACTGAAGCTTTCTTT.

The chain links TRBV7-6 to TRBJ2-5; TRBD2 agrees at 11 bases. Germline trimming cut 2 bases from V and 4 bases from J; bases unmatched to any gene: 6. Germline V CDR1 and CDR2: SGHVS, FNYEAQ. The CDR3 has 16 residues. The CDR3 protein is CASSLRLAGGGETQYF. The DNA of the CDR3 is TGTGCCAGCAGCTTAAGGCTAGCGGGGGGTGGAGAGACCCAGTACTTC.

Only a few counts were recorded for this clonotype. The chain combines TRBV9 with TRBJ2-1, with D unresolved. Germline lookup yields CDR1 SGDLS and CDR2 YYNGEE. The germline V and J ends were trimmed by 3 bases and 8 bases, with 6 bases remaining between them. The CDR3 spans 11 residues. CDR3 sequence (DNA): TGTGCCAGCAGCGAGTATGATGAGCAGTTCTTC. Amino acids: CASSEYDEQFF.

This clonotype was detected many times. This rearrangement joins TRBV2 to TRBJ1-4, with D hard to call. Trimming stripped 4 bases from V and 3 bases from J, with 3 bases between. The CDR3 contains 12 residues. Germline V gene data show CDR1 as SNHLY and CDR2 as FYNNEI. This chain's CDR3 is CASSGANEKLFF. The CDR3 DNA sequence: TGTGCCAGCAGTGGTGCTAATGAAAAACTGTTTTTT.

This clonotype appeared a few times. DNA of the CDR3: TGCGCCAGCAGCCAAGTAGGGGCAGGGCTAGAGCAGTACTTC. This sequence encodes CASSQVGAGLEQYF. The rearrangement uses TRBV4-1 and TRBJ2-7; D might be TRBD1 (5 bases). Germline CDR1 is MGHRA and CDR2 is YSYEKL. CDR3 length equals 14 residues. V was trimmed by 1 base and J by 7 bases, leaving 14 bases between them.

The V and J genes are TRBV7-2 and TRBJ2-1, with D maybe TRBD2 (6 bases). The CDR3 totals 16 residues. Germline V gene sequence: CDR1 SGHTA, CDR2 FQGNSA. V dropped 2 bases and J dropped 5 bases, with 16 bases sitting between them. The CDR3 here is CASSLLGLPGNNEQFF. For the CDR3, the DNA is TGTGCCAGCAGCTTACTCGGACTACCCGGGAACAATGAGCAGTTCTTC.

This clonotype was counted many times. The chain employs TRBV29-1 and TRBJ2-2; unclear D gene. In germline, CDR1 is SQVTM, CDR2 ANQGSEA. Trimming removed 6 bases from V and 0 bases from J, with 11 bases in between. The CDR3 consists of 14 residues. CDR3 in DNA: TGCAGCGTCACCGGGTCCTCGAACACCGGGGAGCTGTTTTTT. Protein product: CSVTGSSNTGELFF.

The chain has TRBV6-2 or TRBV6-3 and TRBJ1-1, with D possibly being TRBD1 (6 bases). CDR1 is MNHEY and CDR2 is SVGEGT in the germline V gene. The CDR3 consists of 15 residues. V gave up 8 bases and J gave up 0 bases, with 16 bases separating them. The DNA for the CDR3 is TGTGCCAGCCAGAAACTGGACAGATTGAACACTGAAGCTTTCTTT. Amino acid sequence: CASQKLDRLNTEAFF.

The CDR3 DNA follows: TGCGCCAGCAGCCAAAGCTCTCACGGACAGGGGATTAGGGACATTCAGTACTTC. Residues: CASSQSSHGQGIRDIQYF. V is TRBV4-1 and J is TRBJ2-4; 9 nucleotides match TRBD1. J was trimmed by 8 bases and V by 2 bases; bases with no gene match: 16. The CDR3 contains 18 residues. The germline CDR1 and CDR2 sequences are MGHRA and YSYEKL.

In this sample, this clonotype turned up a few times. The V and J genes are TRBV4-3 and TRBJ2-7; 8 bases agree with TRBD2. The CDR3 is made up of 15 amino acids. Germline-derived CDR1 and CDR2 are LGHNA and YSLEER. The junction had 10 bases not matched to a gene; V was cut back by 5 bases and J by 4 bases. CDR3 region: CASSVKAGAPYEQYV. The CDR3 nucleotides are TGCGCCAGCAGCGTGAAAGCGGGGGCCCCATACGAGCAGTACGTC.

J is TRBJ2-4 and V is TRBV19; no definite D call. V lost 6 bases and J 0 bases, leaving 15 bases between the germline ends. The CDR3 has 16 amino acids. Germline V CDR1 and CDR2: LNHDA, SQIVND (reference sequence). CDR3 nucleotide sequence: TGTGCCAGTAGCATGTGGCGCGGTCTAGCCAAAAACATTCAGTACTTC. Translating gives CASSMWRGLAKNIQYF.

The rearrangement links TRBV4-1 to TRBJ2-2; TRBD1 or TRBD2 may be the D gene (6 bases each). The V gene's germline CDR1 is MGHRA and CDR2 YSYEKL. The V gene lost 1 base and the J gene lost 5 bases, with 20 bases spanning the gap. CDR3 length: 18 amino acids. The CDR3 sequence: CASSQVPGPGASTGELFF. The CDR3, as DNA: TGCGCCAGCAGCCAAGTGCCGGGCCCGGGGGCGTCAACCGGGGAGCTGTTTTTT.

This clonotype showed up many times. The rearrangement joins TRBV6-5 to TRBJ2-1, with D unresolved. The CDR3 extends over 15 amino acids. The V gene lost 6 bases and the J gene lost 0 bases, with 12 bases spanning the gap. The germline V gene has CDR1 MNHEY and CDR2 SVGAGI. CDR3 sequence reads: CASRIQQSSYNEQFF. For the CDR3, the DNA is TGTGCCAGCAGGATACAGCAGAGCTCCTACAATGAGCAGTTCTTC.

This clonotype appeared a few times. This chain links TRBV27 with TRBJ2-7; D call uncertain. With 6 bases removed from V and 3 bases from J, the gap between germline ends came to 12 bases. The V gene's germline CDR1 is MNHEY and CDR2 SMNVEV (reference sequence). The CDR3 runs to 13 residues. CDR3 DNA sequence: TGTGCCAGCAGATTGGGCGGCAGCTACGAGCAGTACTTC. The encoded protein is CASRLGGSYEQYF.

The CDR3 protein is CASSSSGEGEQYF. CDR3 nucleotides: TGTGCCAGCAGCTCCTCCGGGGAGGGCGAGCAGTACTTC. This sequence joins TRBV14 and TRBJ2-7; 7 positions match TRBD2. Per the germline V gene, CDR1 is SGHDN and CDR2 is FVKESK. The junction had 7 bases not matched to a gene; V was cut back by 5 bases and J by 6 bases. The length of the CDR3 is 13 residues.

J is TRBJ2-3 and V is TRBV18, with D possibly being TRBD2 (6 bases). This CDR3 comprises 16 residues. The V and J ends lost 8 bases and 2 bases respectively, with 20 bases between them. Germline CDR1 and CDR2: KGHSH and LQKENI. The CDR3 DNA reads TGTGCCAGCCGGGGACGGCGGGGAACGCTCACAGATACGCAGTATTTT. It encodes CASRGRRGTLTDTQYF.

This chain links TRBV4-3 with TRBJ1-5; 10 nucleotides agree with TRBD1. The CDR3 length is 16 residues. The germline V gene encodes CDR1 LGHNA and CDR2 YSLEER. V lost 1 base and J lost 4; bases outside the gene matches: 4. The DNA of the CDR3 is TGCGCCAGCAGCCAAGGGACAGGGGGGGAGAATCAGCCCCAGCATTTT. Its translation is CASSQGTGGENQPQHF.